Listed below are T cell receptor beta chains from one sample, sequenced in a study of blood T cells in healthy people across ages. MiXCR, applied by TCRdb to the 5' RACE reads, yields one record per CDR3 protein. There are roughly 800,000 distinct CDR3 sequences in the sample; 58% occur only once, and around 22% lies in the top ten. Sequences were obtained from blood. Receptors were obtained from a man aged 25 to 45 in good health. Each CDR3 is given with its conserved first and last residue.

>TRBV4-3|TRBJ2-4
CASSRATGLGNIQYF
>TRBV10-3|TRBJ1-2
CAIRVLQGYTF
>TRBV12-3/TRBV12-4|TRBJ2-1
CASSSSGGNLDEQFF
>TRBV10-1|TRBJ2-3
CASSDAGTQYF
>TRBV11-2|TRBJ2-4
CASSLVVGLGEQYF
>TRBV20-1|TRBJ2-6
CSAPPAHGANVLTF
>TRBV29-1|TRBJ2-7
CSVEKYRGEQYF
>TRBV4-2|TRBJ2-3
CASSRQTSDTDTQYF
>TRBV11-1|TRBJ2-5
CASSFRFGLAGGRETQYF
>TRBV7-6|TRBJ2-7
CASSSRISGLSSYEQYF
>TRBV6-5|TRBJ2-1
CASSPGQGCEQFF
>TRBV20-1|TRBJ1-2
CSAPMFQGYYGYTF
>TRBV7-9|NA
CASIPGTATPKEDIQYF
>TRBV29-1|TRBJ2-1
CSAAGQGYNEQFF
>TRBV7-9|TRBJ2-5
CASSQWTQGETQYF
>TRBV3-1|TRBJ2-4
CASSPWTGVGIQYF
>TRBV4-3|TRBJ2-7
CASSPGTATYEQYF
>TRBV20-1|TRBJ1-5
CSANTGTNNQPQHF
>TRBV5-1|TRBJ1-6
CASSLAPLGSPLHF
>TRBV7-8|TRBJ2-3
CAGRTSGALKPTDTQYF
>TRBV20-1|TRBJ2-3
CSARDAGRQYTDTQYF
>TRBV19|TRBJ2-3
CASSTWGGDTQYF
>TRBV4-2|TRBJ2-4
CASSQDLQKPIQYF
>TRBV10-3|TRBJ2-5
CATQQGTMEETQYF
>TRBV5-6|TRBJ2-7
CASSLGGFNEQYF
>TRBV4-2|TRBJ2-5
CASRGPGRQETQYF
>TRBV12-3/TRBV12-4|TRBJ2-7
CASTFRRLGYEQYF
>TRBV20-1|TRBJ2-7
CSAVAGLGHYEQYF
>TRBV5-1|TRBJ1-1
CASSFTGRTEAFF
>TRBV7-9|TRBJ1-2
CASSFGGPRAGDGYTF
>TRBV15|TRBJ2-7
CATSGGSGGSYEQYF
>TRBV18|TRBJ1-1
CASSPVDLNTEAFF
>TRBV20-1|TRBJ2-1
CSAGRGNNEQFF
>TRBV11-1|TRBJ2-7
CASSRDGGLAGSYEQYF
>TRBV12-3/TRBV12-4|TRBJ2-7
CASNSNRGTTEQYF